The present T cell receptor (beta chain) was sequenced within a study of blood T cell repertoires in COVID-19. At the level of the study: COVID-19 samples, acute and convalescent, were from the United States, Italy and Spain. PBMCs, B-cell-depleted T cells, or T cells were the source of the cDNA or gDNA that made up the material.

Authors' processing steps: From reference gene primer amplification, estimates of nucleated cell counts were derived. Sequencing used immunoSEQ multiplex PCR; TCRdb keeps in-frame clones, though not all of them. Clone size and the V and J calls come from that table; the DNA yielded D and trimming. The sample holds 300,000 to 350,000 clones, over 80% seen once. Followed longitudinally, the Seattle patients had been enrolled during active infection. The V and J ends lost 3 bases and 6 bases respectively, with 14 bases between them. Germline V gene lookup returns CDR1 MDHEN and CDR2 SYDVKM. This CDR3 has 15 amino acids.

The clonotype originates from a man aged 25-45 years with COVID-19, enrolled during active disease. The sample comprised peripheral blood. The chain employs TRBV28 and TRBJ2-2, with D tentatively TRBD2 (5 bases). The CDR3 nucleotides read TGTGCCAGCAGTTTTCGGGGAAACCGGGCCGGGGAGCTGTTTTTT. This sequence encodes CASSFRGNRAGELFF.